This T cell receptor beta chain was found in a study of blood T cell repertoires in COVID-19. Turning to the study itself: Sites across the United States, Italy and Spain contributed samples from acute and convalescent COVID-19. The cDNA or gDNA used as material had been derived from T cells, B-cell-depleted T cells, or PBMCs.

Followed longitudinally, the Seattle patients had been enrolled during active infection. The V gene's germline CDR1 is LGHDT and CDR2 YNNKEL (reference sequence). V was trimmed by 0 bases and J by 3 bases, leaving 13 bases between them. The CDR3 consists of 16 residues. How the authors handled the data: Amplified reference gene primers provided the basis for estimating nucleated cell counts. Clones were read by immunoSEQ multiplex PCR, and TCRdb kept only the in-frame ones, dropping some. That table is the source of V, J and clone size, and D and trimming were worked out from the DNA. The sample shows 150,000 to 200,000 clones, approximately 90% of them seen only once.

The specimen was peripheral blood. The TCR originated in a man aged 18 to 30 with COVID-19, enrolled during active disease. The V call is TRBV3-1 (or the pseudogene TRBV3-2), the J call TRBJ2-3; TRBD2 is a possible D gene (7 bases). The CDR3 loop reads CASSQDLGGRTDTQYF. CDR3 DNA: TGTGCCAGCAGCCAAGATCTCGGGGGGCGGACAGATACGCAGTATTTT.